This TCR beta chain came from a study of T cell responses to AZD1222 COVID-19 vaccine. Sequencing was performed with immunoSEQ multiplex PCR; in TCRdb, only in-frame clones are kept and a portion is missing. The data hold 150,000 to 200,000 clones, with approximately 90% observed a single time. Germline V gene lookup returns CDR1 SEHNR and CDR2 FQNEAQ (reference sequence). There are 14 residues in the CDR3. Trimming took 4 bases from V and 4 from J; bases not matched to a gene: 6. The TCR sequence derives from an adult in good health. The chain recombines TRBV7-9 with TRBJ1-2; 7 bases are shared with TRBD1. The source was peripheral blood, collected on day 0 of AZD1222 vaccination. CDR3 DNA sequence: TGTGCCAGCAGCTCCACCGGGACAGCCTATGGCTACACCTTC. Protein: CASSSTGTAYGYTF. Combining the CDR3 with reference TRBV7-9 and TRBJ1-2 gives the whole variable domain DTGVSQNPRHKITKRGQNVTFRCDPISEHNRLYWYRQTLGQGPEFLTYFQNEAQLEKSRLLSDRFSAERPKGSFSTLEIQRTEQGDSAMYLCASSSTGTAYGYTFGSGTRLTVV.